Listed below are T cell receptor beta chains from one sample, sequenced in a study of shared clonotypes between healthy human individuals. Assay: immunoSEQ multiplex PCR; the TCRdb copy retains only in-frame clones and omits some. The profile shows about 2.1 million clones, 93% of them singletons. What was sequenced was naive CD8+ T cells from PBMCs. These receptors were taken from a man aged 18 to 29 in good health. Some clones in this sample may be carry-over from other donors' samples. Both conserved end residues are part of each CDR3. The D gene is left open where the match is weak. Clone size, where shown, is once, few, many, or a class for clones that have expanded.

d_call j_call v_call clone_size cdr3_aa cdr3_nt
. TRBJ2-1 TRBV28 . CASSPQGVSSYNEQFF TGTGCCAGCAGTCCCCAGGGTGTAAGCTCCTACAATGAGCAGTTCTTC
. TRBJ2-1 TRBV7-9 . CASSSPQQVGVSLGEQFF TGTGCCAGCAGCTCCCCCCAGCAAGTGGGAGTAAGTTTAGGGGAGCAGTTCTTC
TRBD1 TRBJ2-7 TRBV7-9 once CASSSRDSAYEQYF TGTGCCAGCAGCTCCCGGGACAGTGCCTACGAGCAGTACTTC
TRBD2 TRBJ2-1 TRBV9 . CASSVAGGPNEQFF TGTGCCAGCAGCGTAGCGGGAGGGCCAAATGAGCAGTTCTTC
. TRBJ2-3 TRBV6-5 . CATKKGRITVDTQYF TGTGCCACAAAGAAAGGCCGGATCACCGTAGATACGCAGTATTTT
. TRBJ1-2 TRBV7-9 . CASSLSGAGAGYTF TGTGCCAGCAGCCTCTCAGGGGCCGGGGCGGGCTACACCTTC
. TRBJ1-1 TRBV5-1 . CASSRGDGGMNTEAFF TGCGCCAGCAGCCGCGGAGACGGGGGCATGAACACTGAAGCTTTCTTT
TRBD2 TRBJ2-7 TRBV29-1 . CSVGAFGGGSSYEQYF TGCAGCGTGGGAGCCTTTGGCGGGGGTAGCTCCTACGAGCAGTACTTC
TRBD1 TRBJ2-3 TRBV10-3 . CAISESAGTGLTDTQYF TGTGCCATCAGTGAGTCGGCCGGGACAGGCCTCACAGATACGCAGTATTTT
TRBD2 TRBJ2-7 TRBV19 . CASSIQGRDYLYEQYF TGTGCCAGTAGTATTCAGGGCCGGGACTACCTCTACGAGCAGTACTTC
. TRBJ2-3 TRBV27 . CASSLSRTDTQYF TGTGCCAGCAGTTTATCGCGCACAGATACGCAGTATTTT
. TRBJ1-1 TRBV27 . CASSPLGNTEAFF TGTGCCAGCAGTCCCTTAGGGAACACTGAAGCTTTCTTT
. TRBJ2-5 TRBV9 once CASSSSPATQYF TGTGCCAGCAGCTCGAGCCCCGCGACCCAGTACTTC
. TRBJ2-1 TRBV10-3 . CAIRAENYNEQFF TGTGCCATCAGGGCGGAAAACTACAATGAGCAGTTCTTC
. TRBJ1-1 TRBV7-9 once CASSYSAGVAFF TGTGCCAGCAGCTACAGCGCAGGGGTGGCTTTCTTT
. TRBJ2-1 TRBV7-9 . CASSLGPDFYNEQFF TGTGCCAGCAGCTTAGGTCCGGACTTTTACAATGAGCAGTTCTTC
. TRBJ2-1 TRBV7-8 once CASSSPTMEQFF TGTGCCAGCAGCTCCCCAACAATGGAGCAGTTCTTC
. TRBJ2-7 TRBV28 . CASSLRSSWREQYF TGTGCCAGCAGTTTAAGGTCTAGCTGGCGCGAGCAGTACTTC
TRBD2 TRBJ2-7 TRBV2 . CASREQGLAETYEQYF TGTGCCAGCAGGGAACAGGGACTAGCGGAAACCTACGAGCAGTACTTC
. TRBJ1-3 TRBV28 . CASSLSETNTIYF TGTGCCAGCAGTTTATCCGAAACAAACACCATATATTTT
. TRBJ1-4 TRBV9 . CASSVGAATNEKLFF TGTGCCAGCAGCGTAGGGGCCGCAACTAATGAAAAACTGTTTTTT
TRBD2 TRBJ2-2 TRBV15 . CATSSYSGRSRELFF TGTGCCACCAGCAGTTATAGCGGGAGGTCCCGGGAGCTGTTTTTT
. TRBJ2-3 TRBV7-9 . CASSRRDGGSTDTQYF TGTGCCAGCAGCCGACGTGATGGCGGGAGCACAGATACGCAGTATTTT
. TRBJ2-7 TRBV28 . CASSFGLNYEQYF TGTGCCAGCAGTTTCGGCTTAAATTACGAGCAATACTTC
. TRBJ2-7 TRBV27 once CASSYVNGISYEQYF TGTGCCAGCAGTTATGTGAACGGGATCTCCTACGAGCAGTACTTC
. TRBJ2-7 TRBV7-9 . CASSFDYEQYF TGTGCCAGCAGCTTTGACTATGAGCAGTACTTC
TRBD2 TRBJ2-3 TRBV9 . CASSDPYDAREGTDTQYF TGTGCCAGCAGCGATCCCTATGACGCGCGGGAGGGCACAGATACGCAGTATTTT
TRBD2 TRBJ2-3 TRBV19 . CASSERTSGPTGDTQYF TGTGCCAGTAGTGAACGGACTAGCGGCCCCACCGGGGATACGCAGTATTTT
. TRBJ2-4 TRBV15 . CATSLSGTKNIQYF TGTGCCACCAGCTTATCGGGGACCAAAAACATTCAGTACTTC
TRBD1 TRBJ1-2 TRBV27 . CASTPGGNYGYTF TGTGCCAGCACCCCAGGGGGAAACTATGGCTACACCTTC
TRBD1 TRBJ1-2 TRBV6-5 . CASSGQGPLNYGYTF TGTGCCAGCAGTGGACAGGGGCCGCTTAACTATGGCTACACCTTC
. TRBJ2-7 TRBV5-4 once CASSPLGDYEQYF TGTGCCAGCAGCCCACTAGGGGACTACGAGCAGTACTTC
. TRBJ2-2 TRBV27 . CATMVGARSGELFF TGTGCCACAATGGTAGGGGCTCGGAGCGGGGAGCTGTTTTTT
TRBD2 TRBJ2-5 TRBV7-9 . CASSLGLAGPREETQYF TGTGCCAGCAGCTTAGGATTAGCGGGGCCCCGGGAAGAGACCCAGTACTTC
TRBD2 TRBJ2-7 TRBV4-2 . CASSQEGTSGEGIHEQYF TGTGCCAGCAGCCAAGAGGGGACTAGCGGAGAAGGAATCCACGAGCAGTACTTC
. TRBJ2-1 TRBV28 . CASSLPGEPSYNEQFF TGTGCCAGCAGCCTCCCCGGGGAGCCCTCCTACAATGAGCAGTTCTTC
. TRBJ2-4 TRBV5-1 . CASNQPDRYKNIQYF TGCGCCAGCAACCAGCCTGACAGATACAAAAACATTCAGTACTTC
. TRBJ1-1 TRBV10-3 . CAISDPGTNTEAFF TGTGCCATCAGTGATCCCGGGACCAACACTGAAGCTTTCTTT
. TRBJ2-1 TRBV9 . CASSVGVHGFYNEQFF TGTGCCAGCAGCGTAGGCGTTCACGGGTTTTACAATGAGCAGTTCTTC
. TRBJ2-5 TRBV7-3 . CASSEGVGETQYF TGTGCCAGCAGTGAGGGGGTAGGAGAGACCCAGTACTTC
. TRBJ2-3 TRBV14 once CASSRFRDATDTQYF TGTGCCAGCAGCCGATTCAGGGACGCGACAGATACGCAGTATTTT
. TRBJ2-7 TRBV13 . CASSSSGQTYEQYF TGTGCCAGCAGCTCCAGTGGACAGACCTACGAGCAGTACTTC
. TRBJ2-5 TRBV7-9 . CASSHPTPETQYF TGTGCCAGCAGCCACCCCACCCCGGAGACCCAGTACTTC
. TRBJ2-7 TRBV28 . CASSLYLEITYEQYF TGTGCCAGCAGTTTATACCTGGAAATAACCTACGAGCAGTACTTC
. TRBJ2-3 TRBV27 once CASSLFVGSSTDTQYF TGTGCCAGCAGTTTATTCGTAGGGTCGAGCACAGATACGCAGTATTTT
. TRBJ2-6 TRBV28 . CASSSQPSGANVLTF TGTGCCAGCAGTTCCCAACCTTCTGGGGCCAACGTCCTGACTTTC
. TRBJ2-7 TRBV29-1 . CSVEIKYEQYF TGCAGCGTTGAAATAAAATACGAGCAGTACTTC
. TRBJ1-1 TRBV5-1 . CASSLGPGTEAFF TGCGCCAGCAGCCTCGGTCCGGGGACTGAAGCTTTCTTT
. TRBJ1-1 TRBV12-5 once CASGSGFLQPDEAFF TGTGCTAGTGGTTCGGGGTTTCTGCAGCCAGACGAAGCTTTCTTT
. TRBJ2-7 TRBV27 . CASSPLGGSSYEQYF TGTGCCAGCAGTCCCCTGGGGGGCAGCTCCTACGAGCAGTACTTC
. TRBJ1-2 TRBV16 . CASSQSRQANYGYTF TGTGCCAGCAGCCAATCGAGGCAGGCCAACTATGGCTACACCTTC
. TRBJ1-5 TRBV19 . CASSIGQSNQPQHF TGTGCCAGTAGTATCGGCCAGAGCAATCAGCCCCAGCATTTT
. TRBJ2-1 TRBV6-5 once CAAGGSSYNEQFF TGTGCCGCGGGCGGCAGCTCCTACAATGAGCAGTTCTTC
. TRBJ2-1 TRBV9 . CASSVQGVRDNEQFF TGTGCCAGCAGCGTCCAGGGAGTCAGAGACAATGAGCAGTTCTTC
. TRBJ1-4 TRBV9 . CASNTGATFGEKLFF TGTGCCAGCAATACCGGGGCGACCTTTGGTGAAAAACTGTTTTTT